Shown below are 8 T cell receptor beta chains from a single sample sequenced in a study of cytomegalovirus exposure and HLA in healthy donors. PCR used 60 Vbeta primers and 13 Jbeta primers. Some clones are missing from TCRdb's copy, which holds only in-frame ones; the method was immunoSEQ multiplex PCR. The sample holds 180,000 or so clones, 9.5% seen once. Specimen: PBMCs. The source is a woman aged 25 to 39 in good health and CMV-seropositive.

The chain uses TRBV30 and TRBJ2-7; 7 bases are shared with TRBD1. CDR3 size: 13 residues. CDR1 GTSNPN and CDR2 SVGIG come from the germline V gene (reference sequence). The trim removed 7 bases at V and 4 bases at J, leaving 10 bases unmatched. The CDR3 spells CASSGTVTYEQYF. CDR3 sequence (DNA): TGTGCCTCCTCCGGGACAGTCACGTACGAGCAGTACTTC.

This rearrangement joins TRBV5-1 to TRBJ2-3, with 10 nucleotides matching TRBD1. The CDR3 extends over 15 amino acids. Trimming cost V 4 bases and J 1 base; bases outside gene matches: 3. Germline V lookup: CDR1 SGHRS, CDR2 YFSETQ. This CDR3 is CASSQGTGGTDTQYF. The CDR3 DNA reads as TGCGCCAGCAGCCAGGGGACAGGGGGCACAGATACGCAGTATTTT.

The chain employs TRBV5-1 and TRBJ2-7; tentatively, D is TRBD1 (5 bases). CDR3 length equals 13 residues. The V gene's germline CDR1 is SGHRS and CDR2 YFSETQ. V lost 0 bases to trimming and J lost 6 bases, with 10 bases between them. The CDR3 DNA is TGCGCCAGCAGCTTGGGACAGTGGGGCGAGCAGTACTTC. It encodes CASSLGQWGEQYF.

The genes are TRBV6-5 and TRBJ2-5, with D possibly TRBD1 on 6 matching bases. The CDR3 loop spans 10 amino acids. Between the trimmed V and J ends, which lost 9 bases and 5 bases, there was a span of 7 bases. Germline V CDR1 and CDR2: MNHEY, SVGAGI. The CDR3 loop is CARGGETQYF. The DNA of the CDR3 is TGTGCCAGAGGGGGTGAGACCCAGTACTTC.

The chain is built from TRBV30 and TRBJ2-1, with a weak D call TRBD2 (5 bases). V lost 0 bases and J lost 7, with 19 bases in between. Germline CDR1 is GTSNPN and CDR2 is SVGIG (reference sequence). The length of the CDR3 is 16 residues. CDR3 residues: CAWSVEIPYRDNEQFF. Here the CDR3 DNA reads TGTGCCTGGAGTGTAGAGATCCCCTACCGGGATAATGAGCAGTTCTTC.

Here the CDR3 DNA reads TGCAGCGTGCAAGACCGGACAGGGGCCTCCTACGAGCAGTACTTC. It encodes CSVQDRTGASYEQYF. V usage is TRBV29-1 and J usage is TRBJ2-7, with 9 nucleotides matching TRBD1. The V and J ends lost 6 bases and 0 bases, in that order; junction bases with no gene match: 9. Germline values: CDR1 SQVTM, CDR2 ANQGSEA. This CDR3 is built from 15 residues.

This clone was recorded a few times. The rearrangement joins TRBV9 to TRBJ2-1; 9 bases map to TRBD2. Losses at the gene ends were 3 bases for V and 8 bases for J; bases not matched to a gene: 6. This CDR3 region has 14 residues. From germline, CDR1 is SGDLS and CDR2 YYNGEE. The CDR3 coding sequence is TGTGCCAGCAGCGATAGCGGGAGAAGGGATGAGCAGTTCTTC. Encoded protein: CASSDSGRRDEQFF.

This clone was seen a few times. The genes are TRBV9 and TRBJ1-2, with TRBD1 matching 8 bases. V lost 0 bases to trimming and J lost 0 bases; unmatched junction nucleotides: 13. CDR3 length: 19 amino acids. Germline lookup yields CDR1 SGDLS and CDR2 YYNGEE. This CDR3 is CASSVGGGTGFQTNYGYTF. The CDR3 bases are TGTGCCAGCAGCGTAGGGGGGGGGACAGGCTTTCAAACTAACTATGGCTACACCTTC.